These T cell receptor beta chains were read from a single sample in a study of early T cells in non-severe SARS-CoV-2 infection. A single record per CDR3 protein comes from TCRdb applying MiXCR to the 5' RACE reads. The sample lists more than 45,000 distinct CDR3 sequences; over 5% were seen once. The material sequenced was whole blood. These receptors were obtained from an adult who was a healthcare worker with PCR-confirmed SARS-CoV-2 infection or an uninfected control (not recorded which). CDR3s include the opening cysteine and the closing phenylalanine or tryptophan. D genes are given only for firm matches. Clone size is not always given. Where it is, it says once, few, many or a class for expanded clones.

>TRBV9|TRBJ2-5|NA|few
TGTGCCAGCAGCGCGAACCTAGAGACCCAGTACTTC
CASSANLETQYF
>TRBV9|TRBJ2-3|NA|many
TGTGCCAGCGGGTCTCACACAGATACGCAGTATTTT
CASGSHTDTQYF
>TRBV6-1|TRBJ1-1|NA|many
TGTGCCAGCAGTGAAAGGGTGAACACTGAAGCTTTCTTT
CASSERVNTEAFF
>TRBV29-1|TRBJ2-7|NA|NA
TGCAGCGCCCTCCCCCAGGTAGGGGGTACCTACGAGCAGTACTTC
CSALPQVGGTYEQYF
>TRBV29-1|TRBJ1-1|NA|many
TGCAGCGTTGGGAAAGGGGAGGGGACTGAAGCTTTCTTT
CSVGKGEGTEAFF
>TRBV18|TRBJ2-5|NA|NA
TGTGCCAGCTCACCGCGAAGACAGTCACAAGAGACCCAGTACTTC
CASSPRRQSQETQYF
>TRBV3-1|TRBJ2-2|TRBD2|many
TGTGCCAGCACCCAACTAGCGCGAGGCACCGGGGAGCTGTTTTTT
CASTQLARGTGELFF
>TRBV20-1|TRBJ2-1|TRBD2|NA
TGCAGTGCTAGCCCCGGGACTAGGGCGTGGAATGAGCAGTTCTTC
CSASPGTRAWNEQFF
>TRBV9|TRBJ1-1|NA|few
TGTGCCAGCAGCGGACGGACAACTGAAGCTTTCTTT
CASSGRTTEAFF
>TRBV5-1|TRBJ1-2|NA|few
TGCGCCAGCAGCTTGGCTCCCGGCGGGACCGACTATGGCTACACCTTC
CASSLAPGGTDYGYTF
>TRBV13|TRBJ1-6|NA|NA
TGTGCCAGCAGCCCCCACGGGCAGGCCCTGAATTCGCCCCTCCACTTT
CASSPHGQALNSPLHF
>TRBV7-9|TRBJ2-7|NA|few
TGTGCCAGCAGCTTAGCCGGGGGAGACGAGCAGTACTTC
CASSLAGGDEQYF
>TRBV10-3|TRBJ2-3|NA|few
TGTGCCATCAGTGAGGGGCGCACAGATACGCAGTATTTT
CAISEGRTDTQYF
>TRBV7-2|TRBJ1-2|NA|many
TGTGCCAGCAGTGAAGAGATGGCATTCGGGGGGTATGGCTACACCTTC
CASSEEMAFGGYGYTF
>TRBV2|TRBJ2-3|NA|many
TGTGCCAGCATAAGGGAGGCTTCTAGCACAGATACGCAGTATTTT
CASIREASSTDTQYF
>TRBV6-5|TRBJ1-5|NA|few
TGTGCCGCAGGGACCTACCTTCAGCCCCAGCATTTT
CAAGTYLQPQHF
>TRBV27|TRBJ1-1|TRBD1|NA
TGTGCCAGCAGTTACAACAGGGGGGCTTCAGCTTTCTTT
CASSYNRGASAFF
>TRBV19|TRBJ1-2|TRBD1|many
TGTGCCGCACGGACAGGGGCGGCCCTTCTCGGTGGCTACACCTTC
CAARTGAALLGGYTF
>TRBV10-3|TRBJ2-7|NA|few
TGTGCCATCAGTGAAGCCTACGAGCAGTACTTC
CAISEAYEQYF
>TRBV12-3/TRBV12-4|TRBJ2-3|TRBD2|many
TGTGCCAGCAGCCCCGGGCTAGCGGGCCGTGGGGATACGCAGTATTTT
CASSPGLAGRGDTQYF
>TRBV7-2|TRBJ1-1|NA|many
TGTGCCAGCAGCTTCAGAAGGGACTCTGAAGCTTTCTTT
CASSFRRDSEAFF
>TRBV5-1|TRBJ2-7|NA|many
TGCGCCAGCAGCAATCCGGGCCCCTCGGGCGAGCAGTACTTC
CASSNPGPSGEQYF
>TRBV18|TRBJ1-2|TRBD1|few
TGTGCCAGCTCAATGGGACAGGACTATGGCTACACCTTC
CASSMGQDYGYTF
>TRBV4-1|TRBJ2-3|NA|few
TGCGCCAGCAGCACACTACTCGACCAGAGTGGGAATACGCAGTATTTT
CASSTLLDQSGNTQYF
>TRBV7-2|TRBJ1-3|NA|many
TGTGCCAGCAGCCCGTCCCCTGGAAACACCATATATTTT
CASSPSPGNTIYF
>TRBV7-2|TRBJ2-7|NA|few
TGTGCCAGCAGCTTGAAGCAGGGAACCGAGCAGTACTTC
CASSLKQGTEQYF
>TRBV12-3/TRBV12-4|TRBJ2-1|NA|many
TGTGCCAGCAGCCCAGGTGGCTATGAGCAGTTCTTC
CASSPGGYEQFF
>TRBV13|TRBJ1-2|NA|many
TGTGCCAGCAGCCCTAGGACTTTAGGGTACGGCTACACCTTC
CASSPRTLGYGYTF
>TRBV5-6|TRBJ2-7|TRBD2|NA
TGTGCCACATCTGGGACTAGCGGGCCAAGCTCCTACGAGCAGTACTTC
CATSGTSGPSSYEQYF
>TRBV6-2/TRBV6-3|TRBJ2-6|NA|many
TGTGCCAGCAGAGGTACCGGGGCCAACGTCCTGACTTTC
CASRGTGANVLTF
>TRBV20-1|TRBJ2-1|NA|many
TGCAGTGCTAGAGATGGGCAGCGGAGTCACAATGAGCAGTTCTTC
CSARDGQRSHNEQFF
>TRBV29-1|TRBJ2-1|TRBD1|many
TGCAGCGTTGGAGACAGGGGCTATGACGAGCAGTTCTTC
CSVGDRGYDEQFF
>TRBV24-1|TRBJ2-2|NA|few
TGTGCCACCAGTTCACAGGGAATGGGCACCGGGGAGCTGTTTTTT
CATSSQGMGTGELFF
>TRBV20-1|TRBJ1-2|NA|many
TGCAGTGCCAGAAACTATGGGCCATCTAACTATGGCTACACCTTC
CSARNYGPSNYGYTF
>TRBV7-2|TRBJ1-1|NA|few
TGTGCCAGCAGCTTAGCGAACAGGGAAGCTTTCTTT
CASSLANREAFF
>TRBV12-3/TRBV12-4|TRBJ2-7|NA|many
TGTGCCAGCAGGCCGGGGGCTGTATCATACCACTACGAGCAGTACTTC
CASRPGAVSYHYEQYF
>TRBV7-2|TRBJ2-7|NA|many
TGTGCCAGCAGCTCTATGGCTACCACCTACGAGCAGTACTTC
CASSSMATTYEQYF
>TRBV28|TRBJ1-2|NA|few
TGTGCCAGCAGTGGTAGAGACTATGGCTACACCTTC
CASSGRDYGYTF
>TRBV5-5|TRBJ1-1|NA|NA
TGTGCCAGCAGCCTGGGTCCCTTCGGGGAAGCTTTCTTT
CASSLGPFGEAFF
>TRBV7-9|TRBJ1-4|TRBD1|few
TGTGCCAGCAGCCCGCATCCGGACAGGGTAAATGAAAAACTGTTTTTT
CASSPHPDRVNEKLFF
>TRBV9|TRBJ2-3|TRBD2|few
TGTGCCAGCAGCCCCAGACTAGCGGGCGGGCCGGATACGCAGTATTTT
CASSPRLAGGPDTQYF
>TRBV5-1|TRBJ2-3|NA|few
TGCGCCAGCAGCTTGAAACCGCTCACAGATACGCAGTATTTT
CASSLKPLTDTQYF
>TRBV10-2|TRBJ2-3|TRBD1|many
TGCGCCAGCAGGGACCGACAGGGCCCCACAGATACGCAGTATTTT
CASRDRQGPTDTQYF
>TRBV12-3/TRBV12-4|TRBJ2-3|TRBD2|NA
TGTGCCAGCAGTTCCACTCCGGGACTAGCGGGAGCAAGAACGGATACGCAGTATTTT
CASSSTPGLAGARTDTQYF
>TRBV6-2/TRBV6-3|TRBJ1-1|NA|many
TGTGCCAGCAGGGATCTGAACACTGAAGCTTTCTTT
CASRDLNTEAFF
>TRBV7-7|TRBJ2-5|TRBD2|many
TGTGCCAGCAGCCCCAATAGCGGGAGCCCCCAAGAGACCCAGTACTTC
CASSPNSGSPQETQYF
>TRBV7-2|TRBJ1-5|TRBD1|many
TGTGCCAGCAGCATTACAACAGGGGACAATCAGCCCCAGCATTTT
CASSITTGDNQPQHF
>TRBV20-1|TRBJ2-7|NA|many
TGCAGTGCTGCGTCAGGCTTCGGGGACGAGCAGTACTTC
CSAASGFGDEQYF
>TRBV12-3/TRBV12-4|TRBJ2-7|NA|NA
TGTGCCAGCAGTTTTGATACCCTAAGGTCCTACGAGCAGTACTTC
CASSFDTLRSYEQYF
>TRBV2|TRBJ2-3|NA|NA
TGTGCCAGCAGTGTGGGTTATACGCAGTATTTT
CASSVGYTQYF
>TRBV19|TRBJ2-1|TRBD2|few
TGTGCCAGTAGTACGACTAGCGGGAGAGAGGATGAGCAGTTCTTC
CASSTTSGREDEQFF